The 10 T cell receptor beta chains listed next were all sequenced from one sample in a study of cytomegalovirus exposure and HLA in healthy donors. The PCR ran on 60 Vbeta and 13 Jbeta primers. TCRdb's table, derived via immunoSEQ multiplex PCR, lists solely in-frame clones and lacks some. The sample comprises about 120,000 clones, 63% of which are singletons, and about 9.1% rests with the top ten. Sequencing was carried out using PBMCs. The source of these receptors is a man aged 35 to 55 in good health and CMV-seropositive.

The chain couples TRBV18 to TRBJ2-5, with unresolved D. The V end was cut by 3 bases, the J end by 1 base, with 6 bases between. The CDR3 sequence is 13 residues long. Germline CDR1 is KGHSH and CDR2 is LQKENI. The CDR3 sequence: CASSPRFQETQYF. As DNA, the CDR3 is TGTGCCAGCTCACCGCGATTCCAAGAGACCCAGTACTTC.

The gene calls are TRBV4-1 and TRBJ2-2, with 9 bases identical to TRBD2. V dropped 4 bases and J dropped 6; count of bases not matched to a gene: 15. The CDR3 spans 18 residues. Germline V gene lookup returns CDR1 MGHRA and CDR2 YSYEKL. The CDR3 region is CASSPRDRAGGLPGELFF. CDR3 DNA: TGCGCCAGCAGCCCCCGTGACAGAGCGGGAGGCCTCCCCGGGGAGCTGTTTTTT.

The chain has TRBV5-1 and TRBJ2-2, with 9 bases lining up with TRBD2. V shed 4 bases and J 4 bases; nucleotides not matched to a gene: 8. This CDR3 is 16 amino acids long. The germline V gene has CDR1 SGHRS and CDR2 YFSETQ. The DNA of the CDR3 is TGCGCCAGCAGCCCTGCGGGGGGGCCAGGCACCGGGGAGCTGTTTTTT. The encoded protein is CASSPAGGPGTGELFF. The whole variable domain, filled in from reference TRBV5-1 and TRBJ2-2, reads KAGVTQTPRYLIKTRGQQVTLSCSPISGHRSVSWYQQTPGQGLQFLFEYFSETQRNKGNFPGRFSGRQFSNSRSEMNVSTLELGDSALYLCASSPAGGPGTGELFFGEGSRLTVL.

The rearrangement joins TRBV19 to TRBJ1-4, with 7 bases that match TRBD1. The CDR3 runs to 11 residues. V trimming: 10 bases; J trimming: 5 bases; junction bases outside the gene matches: 1. CDR1 and CDR2 (germline): LNHDA, SQIVND (reference sequence). The CDR3 reads CATDRNEKLFF. CDR3 in DNA: TGTGCCACGGACAGGAATGAAAAACTGTTTTTT. The full variable domain, with the rest looked up from reference TRBV19 and TRBJ1-4, is DGGITQSPKYLFRKEGQNVTLSCEQNLNHDAMYWYRQDPGQGLRLIYYSQIVNDFQKGDIAEGYSVSREKKESFPLTVTSAQKNPTAFYLCATDRNEKLFFGSGTQLSVL.

This rearrangement joins TRBV5-1 to TRBJ2-1; 9 nucleotides match TRBD2. Germline CDR1 reads SGHRS; CDR2 reads YFSETQ. The ends lost 1 base at V and 9 bases at J; junction bases unmatched: 8. The CDR3 spans 15 residues. CDR3 amino acids: CASSLSPLAGSEQFF. The CDR3 region has the DNA TGCGCCAGCAGCTTGTCCCCCCTAGCGGGAAGTGAGCAGTTCTTC. Together with reference TRBV5-1 and TRBJ2-1, the CDR3 gives the full variable domain: KAGVTQTPRYLIKTRGQQVTLSCSPISGHRSVSWYQQTPGQGLQFLFEYFSETQRNKGNFPGRFSGRQFSNSRSEMNVSTLELGDSALYLCASSLSPLAGSEQFFGPGTRLTVL.

The genes are TRBV9 and TRBJ2-5; the D gene is possibly TRBD2 (6 bases). Per the germline V gene, CDR1 is SGDLS and CDR2 is YYNGEE. The CDR3 covers 13 residues. Trimming took off 7 bases at V and 2 bases at J, with 12 bases between the two ends. CDR3 coding DNA: TGTGCCAGCCGGCGGGACCCTCAAGAGACCCAGTACTTC. As protein: CASRRDPQETQYF.

This clone came up a few times. This rearrangement joins TRBV10-1 to TRBJ1-6; maybe TRBD1 (6 bases). V lost 6 bases and J lost 7, with 16 bases in between. Germline V CDR1 and CDR2: WNHNN, SYGVQD (reference sequence). This CDR3 is 15 amino acids long. The CDR3 sequence is CASSLDSSSNSPLHF. The CDR3 DNA reads TGCGCCAGCAGCCTGGACAGCTCTTCAAATTCACCCCTCCACTTT.

This clone has only a few counts. The genes are TRBV19 and TRBJ2-1; 7 nucleotides line up with TRBD1. The junction had 5 bases not matched to a gene; V was cut back by 5 bases and J by 4 bases. This CDR3 comprises 14 residues. Germline lookup yields CDR1 LNHDA and CDR2 SQIVND (reference sequence). The CDR3 DNA is TGTGCCAGTAGTCGCCAGGGACAGTACAATGAGCAGTTCTTC. Translation: CASSRQGQYNEQFF.

CDR3 DNA sequence: TGTGCCAGCAGTTACGGTCAGGGAAGCGCTCAGCCCCAGCATTTT. It encodes CASSYGQGSAQPQHF. The chain carries TRBV6-6 and TRBJ1-5, with a tentative D call TRBD1 (5 bases). The germline CDR1 and CDR2 sequences are MNHNY and SVGAGI (reference sequence). The V end was cut by 2 bases, the J end by 6 bases, with 14 bases between. The CDR3 contains 15 residues.

This clone was found a few times. The chain couples TRBV5-1 to TRBJ2-3; 8 positions match TRBD2. CDR3 length: 14 residues. Germline V gene lookup returns CDR1 SGHRS and CDR2 YFSETQ. J was trimmed by 1 base and V by 4 bases; bases with no gene match: 2. In DNA form, the CDR3 reads TGCGCCAGCAGCATTAGCGGGGGCACAGATACGCAGTATTTT. Amino acids: CASSISGGTDTQYF.